This TCR beta chain was observed in a study of blood T cell repertoires in COVID-19. Produced via immunoSEQ multiplex PCR; TCRdb's table is partial and in-frame only. The sample has over 150,000 clones, roughly four fifths seen once. Individuals drawn from approximately 26 US areas were roughly 18 to 95 years old. The TCR was taken from a man aged 35 to 55 who had recovered from COVID-19. Sequencing used PBMCs or T cells enriched from blood (not recorded which).

The CDR3 nucleotides read TGTGCCAGCAGTTACTCGGCGGGGCTGAATCAGCCCCAGCATTTT. This encodes CASSYSAGLNQPQHF. This chain links TRBV6-5 with TRBJ1-5; D is perhaps TRBD1 (5 bases). V gave up 0 bases and J gave up 4 bases, with 10 bases separating them. Germline loops: CDR1 MNHEY, CDR2 SVGAGI. The CDR3 runs 15 residues.